This TCR beta chain came from a study of cytomegalovirus exposure and HLA in healthy donors. This clone came up a few times. From germline, CDR1 is SGHTA and CDR2 FQGTGA. CDR3 length: 15 residues. V was cut by 2 bases and J by 5 bases, with 15 bases left in between. 13 Jbeta primers and 60 Vbeta primers were used for the PCR. Method: immunoSEQ multiplex PCR; TCRdb's copy keeps in-frame clones and lacks some. Of around 74,000 clones in the sample, around 82% were seen once. What was sequenced was PBMCs. This TCR came from a middle-aged man in good health and CMV-seronegative. This chain connects TRBV7-3 to TRBJ2-5; possible D gene TRBD2, 5 bases. DNA of the CDR3: TGTGCCAGCAGCTTAGAGCGCGCGGGTCGGGAGACCCAGTACTTC. Amino acids: CASSLERAGRETQYF.